Presented here are 2 T cell receptor beta chains from one specimen sequenced in a study of shared clonotypes between healthy human individuals. Repertoires were generated with immunoSEQ multiplex PCR, while TCRdb's copy carries only in-frame clones and drops some. The sample shows roughly 2 million clones, less than 95% of them seen only once. It was CD45RO-negative cells, positively selected for CCR7, that made up naive CD8 cells, with terminally differentiated effector memory CD45RA+ cells excluded. What was sequenced was naive CD8+ T cells sorted from blood. The receptors were gathered from a man aged 18 to 29 in good health.

The rearrangement joins TRBV30 to TRBJ2-7; TRBD1 matches 8 bases. The J segment lost 4 bases and the V segment lost 5 bases, leaving 10 bases of the junction unmatched. Germline V gives CDR1 GTSNPN, CDR2 SVGIG (reference sequence). The CDR3 runs to 14 residues. In DNA, the CDR3 is TGTGCCTGGGGGCAGGACAGGGTTGGGTACGAGCAGTACTTC. It specifies CAWGQDRVGYEQYF. Full variable domain (rest looked up from reference TRBV30 and TRBJ2-7): SQTIHQWPATLVQPVGSPLSLECTVEGTSNPNLYWYRQAAGRGLQLLFYSVGIGQISSEVPQNLSASRPQDRQFILSSKKLLLSDSGFYLCAWGQDRVGYEQYFGPGTRLTVT.

This chain joins TRBV2 and TRBJ2-1; D is ambiguous. Looked up from germline, CDR1 is SNHLY and CDR2 is FYNNEI. This CDR3 contains 16 residues. V gave up 0 bases and J gave up 7 bases, with 16 bases separating them. This CDR3 reads CASSEALQQLRNEQFF. For the CDR3, the DNA is TGTGCCAGCAGTGAAGCGCTTCAACAGTTACGGAATGAGCAGTTCTTC.